The 3 T cell receptor beta chains listed next were all sequenced from one sample in a study of blood T cell repertoires in COVID-19. Profiling relied on immunoSEQ multiplex PCR, and the TCRdb table lists in-frame clones only, not all of them. The sample yields 90,000 to 120,000 clones, about 90% seen once. Specimen: peripheral blood. These receptors were obtained from a woman aged 25 to 45 with acute or convalescent COVID-19.

The CDR3 sequence is CASSLVEPTQYF. The CDR3 coding sequence is TGTGCCAGCAGCTTAGTAGAACCTACCCAGTACTTC. The chain uses TRBV11-2 and TRBJ2-5, with D unresolved. Trimming removed 1 base from V and 8 bases from J, with 8 bases in between. The CDR3 consists of 12 residues. Germline V gives CDR1 SGHAT, CDR2 FQNNGV.

The V call is TRBV6-1, the J call TRBJ1-5; D is perhaps TRBD1 (5 bases). V was clipped by 1 base and J by 5 bases, with 12 bases between them. The CDR3 is made up of 15 amino acids. From germline, CDR1 is MNHNS and CDR2 SASEGT. The CDR3 protein is CASSEDWQGYQPQHF. For the CDR3, the DNA is TGTGCCAGCAGTGAAGATTGGCAGGGATATCAGCCCCAGCATTTT.

This chain joins TRBV5-1 and TRBJ2-1, with D possibly matching TRBD2 (6 bases). The germline CDR1 and CDR2 sequences are SGHRS and YFSETQ. This CDR3 contains 15 residues. Trimming removed 1 base from V and 6 bases from J, with 14 bases in between. CDR3 in amino acids: CASSLSGDSSNEQFF. CDR3 bases: TGCGCCAGCAGCTTGTCGGGGGACTCGAGCAATGAGCAGTTCTTC.